The subject of this entry is one TCR beta chain. The target of this receptor is not known. Within one base of it there is no much larger clone, and no base qualities were kept. The sample belongs to a study of cytomegalovirus exposure and HLA in healthy donors (dated by TCRdb to about 2017). For context, the study as a whole: In an earlier analysis of under 750 of the donors, about 260 Gb of sequence data and approximately 120 million unique TCR beta sequences from about 179 million T cells were reported. An early release covering about 600 HLA-typed donors comprised roughly 300 gigabases of sequencing data and around 85 million unique TCR sequences. The genetic ancestry cluster associated with self-reported Caucasian donors included 80% to 90% of the approximately 400 genotyped donors. The study aimed to test whether signatures of past pathogen exposure could be identified by cataloging public T cell receptors. Using immunosequencing, the study profiled T cell repertoires from roughly 650 subjects and related those repertoires to cytomegalovirus serostatus. A separate validation cohort of roughly 130 different subjects was used in addition to the roughly 670-subject first cohort. High-throughput TCR immunosequencing, statistical association of individual TCRs with disease status, and machine learning were combined to predict cytomegalovirus infection status. A later analysis re-examined previously published TCR beta repertoires from more than 600 donors and added high-resolution HLA genotyping to investigate patterns of TCR occurrence. Rather than using new phenotypic data, the later analysis identified candidate immune exposures from TCR beta sequences and from how often those sequences occurred across donors. An earlier analysis of around 580 of the donors used high-throughput TCR beta sequencing to judge whether each TCR beta V gene segment behaved as functional or pseudogenic. Alongside the repertoire data, information on donor age, sex, ethnicity and CMV serostatus was compiled. A later genetic analysis used genome-wide SNP genotypes for about three fifths of the 666 donors, treating that subset as a discovery cohort. Every discovery cohort repertoire had been produced on one sequencing platform. HLA typing included class I and class II loci at four-digit resolution. Typing coverage varied by locus: roughly 620-640 donors for A, B, C, DRB1 and DQB1; approximately 500 for DQA1; about 590 for DPA1; 400 to 480 for DPB1. Four to six DR-DQ haplotypes were handled as single units for association and clustering, since linkage in the cohort was strong. Across some 400 genotyped donors of the cohort, an average of about 240,000 unique TCR beta nucleotide sequences per donor were sequenced, and roughly 20% of those sequences were non-productive. Beyond this particular receptor, the publication reports: Because HLA typing was missing for some donors at each locus, association tests included only the typed subset. A further reported finding was that TCR beta sequences accurately predicted the HLA-A and HLA-B alleles for most subjects in the first cohort. The authors suggested that the approach could potentially be generalized to other disease states and immunological phenotypes. Three of the identified cytomegalovirus-associated TCR beta chains were confirmed in vitro to be specific for cytomegalovirus antigens. Linkage disequilibrium might explain the correlated functional status among segregating V segments, but an unknown experimental factor could not be excluded. A cluster of highly shared sequence variants was judged likely to represent a technical artifact of the sequencing pipeline. Sequencing depth was assumed to be roughly uniform across donors in the presence/absence analyses, though that assumption may not hold. Because counts were too low, about 18 rarely observed V segments, including chromosome 9 orphons, were left out of the earlier analysis of 500 to 750 of the donors. At a false discovery rate of 0.05, a later analysis linked 16,000 or so TCR beta sequences to specific HLA alleles. Most TCR sequences were seen in very few donors, while some public TCRs were found in many individuals. Broadly in line with IMGT annotations, most TCR beta V segments showed up in productive rearrangements about 87% or about 30% of the time in an earlier analysis of around 600 of the donors. Strong co-occurrence of HLA alleles, especially DR and DQ, made assigning TCR associations to individual alleles difficult. A total of roughly 160 TCR beta chains were listed by the study as associated with cytomegalovirus. Compared with the roughly 700-donor mean, donors in an Asian-associated ancestry cluster had fewer N-insertions in productive TCRs, according to a later genetic analysis. In a later analysis, the rate of TCR association differed among HLA loci, with DRB1 alleles having the most associated TCRs and HLA-C alleles having the fewest. Most CMV-associated TCR beta chains appeared to be HLA-restricted in a later analysis, and the HLA associations seemed to be driven largely by CMV exposure. In a later analysis, HLA-associated TCR beta chains were found to be more clonally expanded and to have lower generation probabilities than equally common non-associated chains. An association between a missense DCLRE1C variant and V-gene and J-gene trimming of TCR beta chains was found in a later genetic analysis and replicated in an independent cohort. In both the original and validation cohorts, the classifier was reported to diagnose cytomegalovirus status with high specificity and sensitivity. This cohort had only TCR beta chains sequenced, and the lack of alpha or paired-chain data limited which features could be detected. Because the 87-base-pair reads could not distinguish some IMGT-functional V segments, including TRBV6-2 and TRBV6-3, those segments were excluded. CMV serostatus was the only immune exposure information available for the cohort. According to a later analysis, parvovirus B19, influenza, CMV and Epstein-Barr virus appeared linked to several top co-occurrence clusters.

The germline V gene (reference sequence) gives CDR1 as LNHDA and CDR2 as SQIVND. The CDR3 contains 14 residues, cysteine and phenylalanine counted. The only DNA kept is the CDR3, 42 bases in frame from the first base. Trimmed from V: 7 bases; trimmed from J: 4 bases; junction bases lacking a gene match: 8. Library prep was done by the immunoSEQ multiplex PCR assay. For the multiplex PCR, a mixture combining 60 forward primers for TCR Vbeta segments and 13 reverse primers for TCR Jbeta segments was used. A multiplex PCR assay on genomic DNA amplified the CDR3 region of rearranged TCR beta genes. The Illumina HiSeq System was used to sequence the amplified TCR beta libraries as 87-base-pair reads. Concerning the study's data processing: A later analysis tallied 75 million to 95 million unique TCR beta chains across the 610 or so repertoires, and about 10 million of those chains were shared by two or more donors. Raw reads were error-corrected and collapsed into unique sequences by a nearest-neighbor algorithm in which closely related sequences were merged to remove PCR and sequencing errors. CDR3 sequences were aligned to IMGT reference sequences to assign V, D and J gene segments. For a sequence to be retained, a match of at least six nucleotides to both a V gene segment and a J gene segment was required. A rearrangement was called productive if the CDR3 had no stop codons and remained in frame with V and J, and every other rearrangement was called non-productive. Following IMGT convention, CDR3 was defined as the stretch from the second conserved V-encoded cysteine to the conserved J-encoded phenylalanine. The earlier analysis of 550 to 650 of the donors excluded any sequence lacking an unambiguous match to a single V gene segment. An earlier analysis of a few hundred of the donors called V segments functional above 56.7% productive rearrangements and segregating when the between-donor standard deviation exceeded 5%. To diagnose cytomegalovirus status from the catalog of TCR beta chain sequences, a statistical classification framework was built. V and J gene assignment, in a later analysis, came from comparing TCR nucleotide sequences with IMGT/GENE-DB human TR gene sequences. In a later analysis, CDR3 sequences and most-parsimonious VDJ recombination scenarios were assigned using the TCRdist pipeline. In a later analysis, every TCR beta chain was defined by the combination of its CDR3 amino acid sequence and its V-gene family, and reads without a unique V-gene family were dropped. A later analysis removed several hundred highly shared, low-generation-probability nucleotide sequences to deal with suspected cross-contamination and a sequencing artifact. A later analysis calculated a clonal expansion index for each public chain from normalized within-repertoire ranks of inferred template counts. In a later analysis, generation probabilities were computed with a VDJ recombination model fitted to out-of-frame rearrangements, and the resulting probabilities were checked against IGoR. In a later analysis, TCR-TCR, TCR-HLA and TCR-CMV co-occurrence was scored with hypergeometric tests, and a repertoire-size bias correction was applied to TCR pairs. A later analysis estimated false discovery rates by permuting HLA or CMV assignments 20 times. A later analysis grouped co-occurring TCRs with DBSCAN, adding TCRdist sequence similarity when clustering within HLA-allele-positive subsets. Repertoires with fewer than 30,000 or more than 120,000 public chains, plus five repertoires with anomalous nucleotide sharing, were excluded from co-occurrence clustering. TCRdb's version of the immuneACCESS table is confined to in-frame rearrangements and falls short of the full clone set. An unresolved V gene accounts for under half of the shortfall where checked; the remainder is of unknown origin. The D gene and trimming were derived from the DNA, and the V and J assignments and clone size from that table. The sample table holds approximately 80,000 clones, of which about 77% were seen once. Roughly 4.2% of the sample belongs to the ten largest clones.

In total, roughly 670 healthy bone marrow donors made up the cohort. At the time of sampling, all cohort members were nominally healthy, though unrecorded immune exposures were likely present. The donor tested CMV seronegative, placing the donor among the approximately 360 seronegative members of the cohort. A peripheral blood sample was collected from each donor, and TCR beta sequencing was performed on peripheral blood mononuclear cells. The Qiagen DNeasy Blood Extraction Kit was used to extract genomic DNA from the blood cell samples. The TCR sequence derives from a man aged 55 to 70 in good health and CMV-seronegative. The receptor chain draws on TRBV19 and TRBJ1-2; 8 nucleotides in the junction match TRBD1. Sequencing used PBMCs. In nucleotide form, the sequence is TGTGCCAGTACCCCTCGGGACAGGCCCTATGGCTACACCTTC. Its protein product is CASTPRDRPYGYTF.